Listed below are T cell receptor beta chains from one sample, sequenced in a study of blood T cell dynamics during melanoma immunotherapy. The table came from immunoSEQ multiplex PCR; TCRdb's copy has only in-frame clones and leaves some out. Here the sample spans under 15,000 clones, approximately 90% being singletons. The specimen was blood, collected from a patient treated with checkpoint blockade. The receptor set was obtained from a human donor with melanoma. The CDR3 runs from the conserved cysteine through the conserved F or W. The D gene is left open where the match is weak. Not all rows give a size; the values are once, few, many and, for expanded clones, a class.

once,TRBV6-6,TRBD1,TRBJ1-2,TGTGCCAGCAGGACCCCGACAGGGAACTATGGCTACACCTTC,CASRTPTGNYGYTF
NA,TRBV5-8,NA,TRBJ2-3,TGTGCCAGCACCTTTGAAGGGTATAGCACAGATACGCAGTATTTT,CASTFEGYSTDTQYF
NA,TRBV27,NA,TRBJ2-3,TGTGCCAGCAGCTCCAATACAAGGGGTGATACGCAGTATTTT,CASSSNTRGDTQYF
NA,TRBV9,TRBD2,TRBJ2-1,TGTGCCAGCAGCGTAGATCTGGGAGGGAACCACAATGAGCAGTTCTTC,CASSVDLGGNHNEQFF
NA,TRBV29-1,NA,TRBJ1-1,TGCAGCGCCCAAGGGGAGGGGGGAAGAGCTTTCTTT,CSAQGEGGRAFF
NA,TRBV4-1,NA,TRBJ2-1,TGCGCCAGCAGCCAAGAAGGGACGAGGGGCGATTACAATGAGCAGTTCTTC,CASSQEGTRGDYNEQFF
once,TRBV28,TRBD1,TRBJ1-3,TGTGCCAGCAGTTTACATGGGACAGGGGTTGGAAACACCATATATTTT,CASSLHGTGVGNTIYF
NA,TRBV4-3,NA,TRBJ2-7,TGCGCCAGCAGCCAAGATTATGTTAAAACCTACGAGCAGTACTTC,CASSQDYVKTYEQYF
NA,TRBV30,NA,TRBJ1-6,TGTGCCTGGAGTGTGGTGGGGAATTCACCCCTCCACTTT,CAWSVVGNSPLHF
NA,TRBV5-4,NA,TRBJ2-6,TGTGCCAGCAGCTCGGCAGACTCTGGGGCCAACGTCCTGACTTTC,CASSSADSGANVLTF
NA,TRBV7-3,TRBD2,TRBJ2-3,TGTGCCAGCAGCTTAGCGGGAGGTGGAGGAGATACGCAGTATTTT,CASSLAGGGGDTQYF
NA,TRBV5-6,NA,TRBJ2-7,TGTGCCAGCAGCTTGGCTCCCGGGCTTGTCTACGAGCAGTACTTC,CASSLAPGLVYEQYF
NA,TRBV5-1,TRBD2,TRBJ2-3,TGCGCCAGCAGCTGGAAGTTCGGGGAAGCGGGAGTAACAGATACGCAGTATTTT,CASSWKFGEAGVTDTQYF
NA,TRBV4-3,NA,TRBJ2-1,TGCGCCAGCAGCCAAGAAGGCAGGGCCAATGAGCAGTTCTTC,CASSQEGRANEQFF
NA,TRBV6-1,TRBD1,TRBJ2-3,TGTGCCAGCAGTGGACAGGGGGCTATAGATACGCAGTATTTT,CASSGQGAIDTQYF
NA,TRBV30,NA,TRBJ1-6,TGTGCCCGGAAGACGGACGATAATTCACCCCTCCACTTT,CARKTDDNSPLHF
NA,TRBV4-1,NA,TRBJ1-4,TGCGCCAGCAGCCAAGATGATCGCCTCGAAAAACTGTTTTTT,CASSQDDRLEKLFF
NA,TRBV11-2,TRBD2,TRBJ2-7,TGTGCCAGCAGCTTAGGGGCGGGAGGATCCGAGCAGTACTTC,CASSLGAGGSEQYF
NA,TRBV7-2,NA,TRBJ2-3,TGTGCCAGCGGACCCGGGTGGGGGCGTTCAGATACGCAGTATTTT,CASGPGWGRSDTQYF
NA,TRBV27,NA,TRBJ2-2,TGTGCCAGCAGTCCCGGACACCGCCCCGGGGAGCTGTTTTTT,CASSPGHRPGELFF
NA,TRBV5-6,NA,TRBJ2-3,TGTGCCAGCAGCTCAAAAAGCGGGCCTGACACAGATACGCAGTATTTT,CASSSKSGPDTDTQYF
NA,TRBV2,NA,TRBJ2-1,TGTGCCAGCAGCCCTTTGCCTGGAGATGAGCAGTTCTTC,CASSPLPGDEQFF
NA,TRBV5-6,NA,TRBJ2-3,TGTGCCAGCAGCTTCCTAGGTGGCCGCACAGATACGCAGTATTTT,CASSFLGGRTDTQYF
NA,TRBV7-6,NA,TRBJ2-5,TGTGCCAGCAGCTTCTTCCGAGACAGTGAGGAGACCCAGTACTTC,CASSFFRDSEETQYF
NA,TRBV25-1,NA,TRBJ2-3,TGTGCCAGCAGTGAACGCGGAGCGTCACTCACAGATACGCAGTATTTT,CASSERGASLTDTQYF
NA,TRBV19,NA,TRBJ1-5,TGTGCCAGTAGTATGGACGGAAATCAGCCCCAGCATTTT,CASSMDGNQPQHF
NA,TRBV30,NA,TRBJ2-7,TGTGCCTGTATCCCCGGGACCTCGAGTTCCTACGAGCAGTACTTC,CACIPGTSSSYEQYF
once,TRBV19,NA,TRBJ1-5,TGTGCCAGTAAGACTACAGGGATTAGCAATCAGCCCCAGCATTTT,CASKTTGISNQPQHF
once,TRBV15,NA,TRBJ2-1,TGTGCCACCAGCCCCTGGGTGGCCCATGAGCAGTTCTTC,CATSPWVAHEQFF
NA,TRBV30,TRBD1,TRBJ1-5,TGTGCCCGGAGTGTACAGGGGAATCAGCCCCAGCATTTT,CARSVQGNQPQHF
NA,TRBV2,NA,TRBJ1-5,TGTGCCAGCAGTGTGGGGCAGGGAAACAATCAGCCCCAGCATTTT,CASSVGQGNNQPQHF
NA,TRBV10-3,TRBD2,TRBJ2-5,TGTGCCATCAGTGAGAGGCTAGCGGGAGAACGGGCACAAGAGACCCAGTACTTC,CAISERLAGERAQETQYF
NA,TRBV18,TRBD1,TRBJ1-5,TGTGCCAGCTCGCCGGGGACAGGGGGCAATCAGCCCCAGCATTTT,CASSPGTGGNQPQHF
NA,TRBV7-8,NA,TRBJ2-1,TGTGCCAGCAGTTTGGGGGAGAGCTCCTACAATGAGCAGTTCTTC,CASSLGESSYNEQFF
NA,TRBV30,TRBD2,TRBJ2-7,TGTGCCTGGAGTGCTAGCGGGAGCTCCTACGAGCAGTACTTC,CAWSASGSSYEQYF
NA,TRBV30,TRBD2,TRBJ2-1,TGTGCCTGGAGTGTATTAGCGGGAGTAGGAGAGCAGTTCTTC,CAWSVLAGVGEQFF
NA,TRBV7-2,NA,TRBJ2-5,TGTGCCAGCAGCTTAGTTTCTACCTACCAAGAGACCCAGTACTTC,CASSLVSTYQETQYF
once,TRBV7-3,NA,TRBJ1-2,TGTGCCAGCAGCTTACGGCCAGGCTCTAACTATGGCTACACCTTC,CASSLRPGSNYGYTF
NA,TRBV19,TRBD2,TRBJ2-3,TGTGCCAGTCGCCTAGGACTAGCGGGGACCACAGATACGCAGTATTTT,CASRLGLAGTTDTQYF
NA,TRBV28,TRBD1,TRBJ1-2,TGTGCCAGCAGTTTATCCGGGACAGGGGGTGTTAACTATGGCTACACCTTC,CASSLSGTGGVNYGYTF
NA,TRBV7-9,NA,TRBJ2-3,TGTGCCAGCAGCTTAAATGTCGGAACCACAGATACGCAGTATTTT,CASSLNVGTTDTQYF
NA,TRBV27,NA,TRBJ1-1,TGTGCCAGCAGGGCCGGGGGGATTACTGAAGCTTTCTTT,CASRAGGITEAFF
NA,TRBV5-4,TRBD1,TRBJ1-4,TGTGCCAGCAGCTTGGGGACAGGGCATGAAAAACTGTTTTTT,CASSLGTGHEKLFF
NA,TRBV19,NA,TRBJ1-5,TGTGCCAGTAGTGGACAGAGTTATAGCAATCAGCCCCAGCATTTT,CASSGQSYSNQPQHF
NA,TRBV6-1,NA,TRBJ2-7,TGTGCCAGCAGTGAACGAGCGGAGCAGTACTTC,CASSERAEQYF
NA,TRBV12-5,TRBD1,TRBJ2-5,TGTGCTAGTGGTTTGGAAGGGGGACAGAGAGAGACCCAGTACTTC,CASGLEGGQRETQYF
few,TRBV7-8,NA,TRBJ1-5,TGTGCCAGCAGCTCTTACAGGGAGAGCAATCAGCCCCAGCATTTT,CASSSYRESNQPQHF
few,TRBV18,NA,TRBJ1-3,TGTGCCAGCTCACCACCGGAGGGAATCACTGGAAACACCATATATTTT,CASSPPEGITGNTIYF
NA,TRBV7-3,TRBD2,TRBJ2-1,TGTGCCAGCAGCAGGACTAGCGGGAGCTCCCCCTACAATGAGCAGTTCTTC,CASSRTSGSSPYNEQFF
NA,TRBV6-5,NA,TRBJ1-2,TGTGCCAGCAGTTACTCGGGATTAGAGGGCTACACCTTC,CASSYSGLEGYTF
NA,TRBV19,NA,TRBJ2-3,TGTGCCAGTAGTATAGTAGCCGGGGGCAGCACAGATACGCAGTATTTT,CASSIVAGGSTDTQYF
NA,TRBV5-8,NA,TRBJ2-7,TGTGCCAGCACCCCTTTAGGGACGGGAACGCAGGGTTTGCAGCAGTACTTC,CASTPLGTGTQGLQQYF
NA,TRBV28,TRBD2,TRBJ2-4,TGTGCCAGCAGCCGAAGAGCAACTAGCGGGTACGCCCCCGGTGCCAAAAACATTCAGTACTTC,CASSRRATSGYAPGAKNIQYF
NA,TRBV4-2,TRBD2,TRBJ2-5,TGTGCCAGCAGCCAAGTAGAGGCGGGAGAAGAGACCCAGTACTTC,CASSQVEAGEETQYF
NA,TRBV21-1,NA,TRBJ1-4,TGTGCCAGCAGCAAAGTGGGCAGGAGGGGAGTTCATGAAAAACTGTTTTTT,CASSKVGRRGVHEKLFF
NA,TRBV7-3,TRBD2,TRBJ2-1,TGTGCCAGCAGCTTAGGCGGGAGTCTCAATGAGCAGTTCTTC,CASSLGGSLNEQFF